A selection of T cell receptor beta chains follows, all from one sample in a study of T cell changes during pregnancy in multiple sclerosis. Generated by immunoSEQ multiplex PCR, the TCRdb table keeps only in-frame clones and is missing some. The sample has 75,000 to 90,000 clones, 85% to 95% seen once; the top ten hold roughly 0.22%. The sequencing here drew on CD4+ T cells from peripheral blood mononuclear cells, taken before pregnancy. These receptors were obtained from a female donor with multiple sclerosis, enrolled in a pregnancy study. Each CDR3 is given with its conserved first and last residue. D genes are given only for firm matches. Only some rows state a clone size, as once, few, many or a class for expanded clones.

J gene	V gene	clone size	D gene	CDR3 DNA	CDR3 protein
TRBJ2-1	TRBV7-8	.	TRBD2	TGTGCCAGCAGCTGGACTAGCGGGAGCTACAATGAGCAGTTCTTC	CASSWTSGSYNEQFF
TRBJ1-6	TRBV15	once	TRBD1	TGTGCCACCAGAATCGACAGGGGCGCGGATAATTCACCCCTCCACTTT	CATRIDRGADNSPLHF
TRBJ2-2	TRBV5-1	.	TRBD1	TGCGCCAGCAGCTTGGGACAGGGGGCCGGTCGCACCGGGGAGCTGTTTTTT	CASSLGQGAGRTGELFF
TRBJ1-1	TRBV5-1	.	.	TGCGCCAGCAGCTTGGCAGGGGACTACTCGGCTTTCTTT	CASSLAGDYSAFF
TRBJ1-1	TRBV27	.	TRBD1	TGTGCCAGCAGTTCGACGTGGGGCAGGGGGGCTATGAACACTGAAGCTTTCTTT	CASSSTWGRGAMNTEAFF
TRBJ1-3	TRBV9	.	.	TGTGCCAGCAGCGTAGAACAGTTCTCTGGAAACACCATATATTTT	CASSVEQFSGNTIYF
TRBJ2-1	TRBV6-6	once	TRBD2	TGTGCCAGCAGTTACTCGGCTAGCGGGAGGTACAATGAGCAGTTCTTC	CASSYSASGRYNEQFF
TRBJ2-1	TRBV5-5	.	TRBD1	TGTGCCAGCAGCTTAGACAGGGGTTCGTACAATGAGCAGTTCTTC	CASSLDRGSYNEQFF
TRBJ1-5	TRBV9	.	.	TGTGCCAGCAGCGCCAGGGATTCTCAGCCCCAGCATTTT	CASSARDSQPQHF
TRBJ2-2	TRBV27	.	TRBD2	TGTGCCAGCATTGGACTAGCGGGAGCGGCGAACACCGGGGAGCTGTTTTTT	CASIGLAGAANTGELFF
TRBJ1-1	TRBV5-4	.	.	TGTGCCAGCAGCCCCAACCCGGACACTGAAGCTTTCTTT	CASSPNPDTEAFF
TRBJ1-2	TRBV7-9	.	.	TGTGCCAGCAGCTTAGACAAGAACTATGGCTACACCTTC	CASSLDKNYGYTF
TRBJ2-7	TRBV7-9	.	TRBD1	TGTGCCAGCAGCTTAGGGCATATATCAGGACAGGGGAACTACGAGCAGTACTTC	CASSLGHISGQGNYEQYF
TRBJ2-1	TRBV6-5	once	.	TGTGCCAGCACCCGAGGCGCGACCAGTTTGGGTGAGCAGTTCTTC	CASTRGATSLGEQFF
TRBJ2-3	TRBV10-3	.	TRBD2	TGTGCCATCAGTGAGCCAGCGGGGGGGTTCGCAGATACGCAGTATTTT	CAISEPAGGFADTQYF
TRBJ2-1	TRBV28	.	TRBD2	TGTGCCAGCAGTCCTATAGCGGGAGGGGACAATGAGCAGTTCTTC	CASSPIAGGDNEQFF
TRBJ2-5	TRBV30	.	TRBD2	TGTGCCTGGAATCGACTAGCTGAGGAGACCCAGTACTTC	CAWNRLAEETQYF
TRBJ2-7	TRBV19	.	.	TGTGCCAGTAGGGGGAGGTCTACCTACGAGCAGTACTTC	CASRGRSTYEQYF
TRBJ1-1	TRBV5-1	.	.	TGCGCCAGCAGCGGCCCGGGACAAAAGAACACTGAAGCTTTCTTT	CASSGPGQKNTEAFF
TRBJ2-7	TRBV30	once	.	TGTGCCTGGTCCCGGGGACACGGCTACGAGCAGTACTTC	CAWSRGHGYEQYF
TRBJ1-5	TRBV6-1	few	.	TGTGCCAGCAGTGAAGAGGGGAAACGGCCCCAGCATTTT	CASSEEGKRPQHF
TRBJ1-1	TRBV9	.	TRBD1	TGTGCCAGCAGCCAGGGGGGCCCTGGGGGAACTGAAGCTTTCTTT	CASSQGGPGGTEAFF
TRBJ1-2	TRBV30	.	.	TGTGCCTTCCTCGCGGGACGAGTCTATGGCTACACCTTC	CAFLAGRVYGYTF
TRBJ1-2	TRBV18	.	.	TGTGCCAGCTCACCGGGCACCGGGACAAGATATGGCTACACCTTC	CASSPGTGTRYGYTF
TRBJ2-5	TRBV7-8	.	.	TGTGCCAGCAGCTTTAGCGGTGAAGGGGAGACCCAGTACTTC	CASSFSGEGETQYF
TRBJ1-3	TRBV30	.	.	TGTGCCTGGGCAAGGGGAGGTGGAAACACCATATATTTT	CAWARGGGNTIYF
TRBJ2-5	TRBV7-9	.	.	TGTGCCAGCAGCTTAGGAAGCCTCAGGGGAGAGACCCAGTACTTC	CASSLGSLRGETQYF
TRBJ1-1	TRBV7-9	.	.	TGTGCCAGCATCCCCCCCCGGCCAGGCATGAACACTGAAGCTTTCTTT	CASIPPRPGMNTEAFF
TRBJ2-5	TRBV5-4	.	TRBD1	TGTGCCAGCAGCTTGGGGGACAGGGGCCAAGAGACCCAGTACTTC	CASSLGDRGQETQYF
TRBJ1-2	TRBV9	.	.	TGTGCCAGCAGCCCCGTGACAGGCCGTTGGGAGCATGGCTACACCTTC	CASSPVTGRWEHGYTF
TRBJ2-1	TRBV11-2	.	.	TGTGCCAGCAGCTTCGGGGGGCGTACCTACAATGAGCAGTTCTTC	CASSFGGRTYNEQFF
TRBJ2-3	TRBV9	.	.	TGTGCCAGCAGCCCCCGTGTGAGGGCGGGCACAGATACGCAGTATTTT	CASSPRVRAGTDTQYF
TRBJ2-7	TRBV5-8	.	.	TGTGCCAGCAGCTTACAGGGACGAGATCTCTACGAGCAGTACTTC	CASSLQGRDLYEQYF
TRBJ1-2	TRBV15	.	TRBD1	TGTGCCACCAGCACTAGGACAGGGCAGGGCTACACCTTC	CATSTRTGQGYTF
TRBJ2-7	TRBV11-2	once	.	TGTGCCAGCAGCCGCAACCCAGGGGTGTACGAGCAGTACTTC	CASSRNPGVYEQYF
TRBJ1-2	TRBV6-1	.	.	TGTGCCAGCAGCCACGGACAGTACTATGGCTACACCTTC	CASSHGQYYGYTF
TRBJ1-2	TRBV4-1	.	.	TGCGCCAGCAGCCAAGAAGTTGGGCAGGGAAGGTACTATGGCTACACCTTC	CASSQEVGQGRYYGYTF
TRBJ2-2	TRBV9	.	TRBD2	TGTGCCAGCGGGACTAGTGGTACCGGGGAGCTGTTTTTT	CASGTSGTGELFF
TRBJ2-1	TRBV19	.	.	TGTGCCAGTAGTTACCGAGGGAATGAGCAGTTCTTC	CASSYRGNEQFF
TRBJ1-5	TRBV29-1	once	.	TGCAGCGTTGTGGAAGGGGCCGGCAATCAGCCCCAGCATTTT	CSVVEGAGNQPQHF
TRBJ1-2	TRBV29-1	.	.	TGCAGCGTTTCCGGGACAAGAAACTATGGCTACACCTTC	CSVSGTRNYGYTF
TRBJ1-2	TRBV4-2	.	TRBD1	TGTGCCAGCAGCCAAGATTCGGCGACAGGGGATGGCTACACCTTC	CASSQDSATGDGYTF
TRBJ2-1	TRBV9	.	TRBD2	TGTGCCAGCAGCGTAGCGGCGGGGGGGTCCTACAATGAGCAGTTCTTC	CASSVAAGGSYNEQFF
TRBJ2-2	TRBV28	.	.	TGTGCCAGCAGTTTAATCCGGGGATACGGGGAGCTGTTTTTT	CASSLIRGYGELFF
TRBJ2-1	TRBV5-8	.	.	TGTGCCAGCAGCAAGAAGACACCCTGGGGCCATGAGCAGTTCTTC	CASSKKTPWGHEQFF
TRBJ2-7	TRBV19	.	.	TGTGCCAGTAGTTACAGGGTAGGAGCCTACGAGCAGTACTTC	CASSYRVGAYEQYF
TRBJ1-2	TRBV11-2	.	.	TGTGCCAGCAGCCTAGAGGACATTCGGTTGGGCGGTGGCTACACCTTC	CASSLEDIRLGGGYTF